The TCR beta chain under discussion was sequenced for a study of blood T cell repertoires in COVID-19. Study information: Samples came from the United States, Italy and Spain, spanning acute and convalescent COVID-19. Sources were T cells, B-cell-depleted T cells, or PBMCs; the material itself was cDNA or gDNA.

Per the original data handling: Nucleated cell counts were estimated from reference gene primer amplification. The assay was immunoSEQ multiplex PCR, and TCRdb's table has in-frame clones only and misses some. That table is the source of V, J and clone size, and D and trimming were worked out from the DNA. The sample includes approximately 81,000 clones, roughly four fifths of them seen just once. The CDR3 runs 15 residues. The V gene end was trimmed by 2 bases and the J gene end by 5 bases; junction bases not matched to a gene: 8. Germline CDR1 is WNHNN and CDR2 is SYGVQD (reference sequence). The sample was peripheral blood. This clonotype was sampled from a human donor in a cohort sampled during active COVID-19. The chain carries TRBV10-1 and TRBJ1-1, with 7 positions matching TRBD1. The CDR3 region is CASSEATIQGTEAFF. The CDR3 coding sequence is TGCGCCAGCAGTGAGGCTACAATACAGGGGACTGAAGCTTTCTTT.